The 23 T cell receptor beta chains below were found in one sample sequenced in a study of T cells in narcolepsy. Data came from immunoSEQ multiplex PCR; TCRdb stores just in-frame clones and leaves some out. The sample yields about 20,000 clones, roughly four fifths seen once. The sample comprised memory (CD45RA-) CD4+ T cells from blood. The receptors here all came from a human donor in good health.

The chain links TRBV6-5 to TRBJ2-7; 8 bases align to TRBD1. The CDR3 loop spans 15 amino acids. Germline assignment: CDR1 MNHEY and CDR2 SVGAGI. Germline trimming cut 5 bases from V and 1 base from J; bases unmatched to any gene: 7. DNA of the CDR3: TGTGCCAGCAGTCCTACAGGGGGACCTTCCTACGAGCAGTACTTC. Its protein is CASSPTGGPSYEQYF.

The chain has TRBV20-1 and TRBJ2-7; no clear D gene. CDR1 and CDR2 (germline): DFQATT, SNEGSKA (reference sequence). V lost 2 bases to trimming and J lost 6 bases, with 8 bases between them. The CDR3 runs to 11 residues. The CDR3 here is CSARLTSEQYF. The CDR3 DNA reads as TGCAGTGCTAGACTCACTTCCGAGCAGTACTTC.

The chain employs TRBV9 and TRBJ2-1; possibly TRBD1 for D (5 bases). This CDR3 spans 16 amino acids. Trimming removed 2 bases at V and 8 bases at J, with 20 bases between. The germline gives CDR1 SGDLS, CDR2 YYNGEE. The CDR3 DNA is TGTGCCAGCAGCGTCTTGGGGCGGATCGACAACGATGAGCAGTTCTTC. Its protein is CASSVLGRIDNDEQFF.

The CDR3 protein is CASRQGVNFGELFF. The CDR3, as DNA: TGTGCCAGTAGACAGGGGGTTAATTTCGGGGAGCTGTTTTTT. V and J are TRBV6-5 and TRBJ2-2; TRBD1 agrees at 9 bases. This CDR3 has 14 amino acids. Trimming removed 9 bases from V and 7 bases from J; junction bases left unmatched: 9. Germline CDR1 is MNHEY and CDR2 is SVGAGI.

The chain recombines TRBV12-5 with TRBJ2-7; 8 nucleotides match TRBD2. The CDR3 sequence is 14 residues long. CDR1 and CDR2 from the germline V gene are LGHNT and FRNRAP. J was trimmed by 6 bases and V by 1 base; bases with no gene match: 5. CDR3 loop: CASGLAGGPSEQYF. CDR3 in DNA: TGTGCTAGTGGTTTGGCGGGAGGGCCGTCCGAGCAGTACTTC.

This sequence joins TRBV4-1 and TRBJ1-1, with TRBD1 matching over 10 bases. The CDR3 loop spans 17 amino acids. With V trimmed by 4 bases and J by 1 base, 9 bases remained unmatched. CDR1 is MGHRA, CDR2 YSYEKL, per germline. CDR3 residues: CASSRQMGQGTNTEAFF. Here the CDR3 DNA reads TGCGCCAGCAGCCGACAAATGGGACAGGGGACGAACACTGAAGCTTTCTTT.

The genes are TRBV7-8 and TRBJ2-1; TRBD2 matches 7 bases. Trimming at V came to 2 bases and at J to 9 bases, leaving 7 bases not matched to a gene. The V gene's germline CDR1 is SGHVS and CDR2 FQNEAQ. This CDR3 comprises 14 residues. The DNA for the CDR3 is TGTGCCAGCAGCTTATCGGGCGGGGGTGGTGAGCAGTTCTTC. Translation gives CASSLSGGGGEQFF.

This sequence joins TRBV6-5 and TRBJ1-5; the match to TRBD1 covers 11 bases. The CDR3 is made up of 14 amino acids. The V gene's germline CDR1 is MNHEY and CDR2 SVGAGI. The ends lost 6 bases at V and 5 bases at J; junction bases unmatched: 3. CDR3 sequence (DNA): TGTGCCAGCAGGCCGGGACAGGGGGATCAGCCCCAGCATTTT. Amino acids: CASRPGQGDQPQHF.

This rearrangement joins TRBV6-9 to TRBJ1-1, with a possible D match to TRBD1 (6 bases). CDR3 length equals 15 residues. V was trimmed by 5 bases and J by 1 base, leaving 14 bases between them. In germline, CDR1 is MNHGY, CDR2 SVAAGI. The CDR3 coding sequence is TGTGCCAGCAGTGACGGGGGCGCGAGGAACACTGAAGCTTTCTTT. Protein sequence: CASSDGGARNTEAFF.

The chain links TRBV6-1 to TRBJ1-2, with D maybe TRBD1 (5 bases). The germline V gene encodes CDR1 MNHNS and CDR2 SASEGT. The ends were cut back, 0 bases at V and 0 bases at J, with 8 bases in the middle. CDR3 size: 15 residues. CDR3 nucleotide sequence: TGTGCCAGCAGTGAAGCCACAGGACCTAACTATGGCTACACCTTC. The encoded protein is CASSEATGPNYGYTF.

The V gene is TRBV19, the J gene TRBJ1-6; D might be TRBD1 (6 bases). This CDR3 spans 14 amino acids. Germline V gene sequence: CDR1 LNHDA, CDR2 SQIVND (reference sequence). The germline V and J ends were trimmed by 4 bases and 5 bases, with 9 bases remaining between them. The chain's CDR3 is CASSRGRDNSPLHF. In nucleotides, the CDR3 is TGTGCCAGTAGTAGGGGGCGGGATAATTCACCCCTCCACTTT.

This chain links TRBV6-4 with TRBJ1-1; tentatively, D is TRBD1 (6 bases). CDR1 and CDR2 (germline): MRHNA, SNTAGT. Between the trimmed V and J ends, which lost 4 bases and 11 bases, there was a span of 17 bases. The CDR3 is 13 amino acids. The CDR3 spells CASSVSVQGTAFF. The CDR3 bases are TGTGCCAGCAGTGTCTCAGTACAGGGCACCGCTTTCTTT.

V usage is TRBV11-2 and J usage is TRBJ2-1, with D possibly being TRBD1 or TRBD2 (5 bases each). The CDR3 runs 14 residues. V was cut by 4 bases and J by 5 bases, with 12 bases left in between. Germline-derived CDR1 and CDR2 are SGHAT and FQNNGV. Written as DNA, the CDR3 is TGTGCCAGCAGCTCACGGGACGCCGACAATGAGCAGTTCTTC. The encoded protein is CASSSRDADNEQFF.

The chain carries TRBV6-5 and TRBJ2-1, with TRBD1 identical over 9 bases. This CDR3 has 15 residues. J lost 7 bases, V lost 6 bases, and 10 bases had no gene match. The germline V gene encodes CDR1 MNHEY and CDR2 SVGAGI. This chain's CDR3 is CASRAGTGTLNEQFF. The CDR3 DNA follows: TGTGCCAGCAGAGCCGGGACAGGGACGTTGAATGAGCAGTTCTTC.

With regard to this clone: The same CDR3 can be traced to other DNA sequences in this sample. The CDR3 is CASSPTGGYGYTF. For the CDR3, the DNA is TGTGCCAGCAGCCCCACAGGGGGCTATGGCTACACCTTC. The chain combines TRBV7-2 with TRBJ1-2; 8 bases align to TRBD1. The J segment lost 4 bases and the V segment lost 5 bases, leaving 3 bases of the junction unmatched. The CDR3 is made up of 13 amino acids. Germline V gene data show CDR1 as SGHTA and CDR2 as FQGNSA.

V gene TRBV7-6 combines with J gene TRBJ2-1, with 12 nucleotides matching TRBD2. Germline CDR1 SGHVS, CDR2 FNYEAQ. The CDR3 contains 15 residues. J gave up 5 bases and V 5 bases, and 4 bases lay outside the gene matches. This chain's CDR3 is CASSATSGRHNEQFF. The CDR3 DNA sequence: TGTGCCAGCAGCGCTACTAGCGGGAGGCACAATGAGCAGTTCTTC.

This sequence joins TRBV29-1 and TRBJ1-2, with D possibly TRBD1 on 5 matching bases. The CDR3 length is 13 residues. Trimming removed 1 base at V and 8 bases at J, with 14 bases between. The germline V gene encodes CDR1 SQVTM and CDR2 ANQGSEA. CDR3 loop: CSVEVIGAGGYTF. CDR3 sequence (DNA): TGCAGCGTTGAAGTCATCGGGGCCGGGGGCTACACCTTC.

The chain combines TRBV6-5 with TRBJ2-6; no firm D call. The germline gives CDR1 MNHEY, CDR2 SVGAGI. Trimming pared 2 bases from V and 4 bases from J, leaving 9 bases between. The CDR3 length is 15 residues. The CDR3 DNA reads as TGTGCCAGCAGTTACGTGGGTTCCGGGGCCAACGTCCTGACTTTC. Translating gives CASSYVGSGANVLTF.

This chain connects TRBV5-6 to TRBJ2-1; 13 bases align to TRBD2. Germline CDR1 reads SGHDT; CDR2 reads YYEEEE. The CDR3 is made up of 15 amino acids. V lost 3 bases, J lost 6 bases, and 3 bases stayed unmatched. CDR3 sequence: CASSSGLAGFNEQFF. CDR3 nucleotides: TGTGCCAGCAGCTCGGGACTAGCGGGGTTCAATGAGCAGTTCTTC.

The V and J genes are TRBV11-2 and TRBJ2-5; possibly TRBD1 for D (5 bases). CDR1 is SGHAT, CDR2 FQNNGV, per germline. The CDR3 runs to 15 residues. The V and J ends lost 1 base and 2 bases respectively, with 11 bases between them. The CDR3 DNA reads TGTGCCAGCAGCTTAGGGGCCAGGACACAAGAGACCCAGTACTTC. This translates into CASSLGARTQETQYF.

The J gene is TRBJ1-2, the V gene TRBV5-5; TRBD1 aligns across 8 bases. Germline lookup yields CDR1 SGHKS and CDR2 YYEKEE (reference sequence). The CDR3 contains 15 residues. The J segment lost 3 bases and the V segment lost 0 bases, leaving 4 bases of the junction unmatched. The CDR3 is CASSLVPGQDYGYTF. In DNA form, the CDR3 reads TGTGCCAGCAGCTTGGTTCCGGGACAGGACTATGGCTACACCTTC.

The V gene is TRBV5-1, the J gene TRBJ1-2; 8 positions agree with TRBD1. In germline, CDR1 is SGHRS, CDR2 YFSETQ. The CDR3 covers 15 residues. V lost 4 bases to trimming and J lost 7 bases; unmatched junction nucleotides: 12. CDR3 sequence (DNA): TGCGCCAGCAGCCCCTACCTTGGACAGGGCGGTGGCTACACCTTC. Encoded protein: CASSPYLGQGGGYTF.

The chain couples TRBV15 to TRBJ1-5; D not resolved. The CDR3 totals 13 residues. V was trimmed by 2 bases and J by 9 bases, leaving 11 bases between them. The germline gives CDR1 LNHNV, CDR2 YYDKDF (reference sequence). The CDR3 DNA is TGTGCCACCAGCAGATCTATCCTGGTGCCCCAGCATTTT. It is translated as CATSRSILVPQHF.